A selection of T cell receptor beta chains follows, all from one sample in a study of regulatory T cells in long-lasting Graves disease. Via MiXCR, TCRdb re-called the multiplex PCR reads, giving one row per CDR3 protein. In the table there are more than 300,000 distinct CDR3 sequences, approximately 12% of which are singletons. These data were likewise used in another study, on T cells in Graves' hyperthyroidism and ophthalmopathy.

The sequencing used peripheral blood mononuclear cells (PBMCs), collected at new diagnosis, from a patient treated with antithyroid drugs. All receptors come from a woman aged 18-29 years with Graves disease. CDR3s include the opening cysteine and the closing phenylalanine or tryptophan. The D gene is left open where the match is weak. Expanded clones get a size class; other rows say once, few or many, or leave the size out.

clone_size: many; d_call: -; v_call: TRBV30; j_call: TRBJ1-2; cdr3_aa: CAWSIGGNYGYTF; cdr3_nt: TGTGCCTGGAGTATCGGAGGTAACTATGGCTACACCTTC
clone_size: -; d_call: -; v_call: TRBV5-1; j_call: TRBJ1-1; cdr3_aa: CASSLIDMNTEAFF; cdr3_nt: TGCGCCAGCAGCTTGATAGATATGAACACTGAAGCTTTCTTT
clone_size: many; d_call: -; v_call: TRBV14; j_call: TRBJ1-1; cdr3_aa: CASSQPRRKNTEAFF; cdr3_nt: TGTGCCAGCAGCCAGCCACGGAGGAAGAACACTGAAGCTTTCTTT
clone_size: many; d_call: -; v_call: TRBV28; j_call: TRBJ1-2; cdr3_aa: CASSPPGLMTYGYTF; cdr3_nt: TGTGCCAGCAGCCCCCCGGGACTTATGACCTATGGCTACACCTTC
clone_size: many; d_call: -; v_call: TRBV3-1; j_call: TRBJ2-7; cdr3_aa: CASSATVTSYEQYF; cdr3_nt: TGTGCCAGCAGCGCAACCGTTACTAGCTACGAGCAGTACTTC
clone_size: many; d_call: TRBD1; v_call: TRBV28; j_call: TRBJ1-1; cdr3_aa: CASRGQGATEAFF; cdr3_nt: TGTGCCAGCAGGGGACAGGGGGCCACTGAAGCTTTCTTT
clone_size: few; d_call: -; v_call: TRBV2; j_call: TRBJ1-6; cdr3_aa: CAGSEGQGSSYNSPLHF; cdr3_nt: TGTGCCGGCAGTGAGGGTCAGGGGAGCTCCTATAATTCACCCCTCCACTTT
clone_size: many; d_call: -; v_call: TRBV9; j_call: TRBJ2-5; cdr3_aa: CASSLGPIKETQYF; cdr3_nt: TGTGCCAGCAGCCTTGGTCCAATTAAAGAGACCCAGTACTTC
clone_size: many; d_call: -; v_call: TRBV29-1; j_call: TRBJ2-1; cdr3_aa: CSISGLSEQFF; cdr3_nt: TGCAGCATCTCTGGGCTAAGTGAGCAGTTCTTC
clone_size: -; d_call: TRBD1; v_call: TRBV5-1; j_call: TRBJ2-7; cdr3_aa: CASSLEWTGPYEQYF; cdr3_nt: TGCGCCAGCAGCTTGGAGTGGACAGGGCCCTACGAGCAGTACTTC
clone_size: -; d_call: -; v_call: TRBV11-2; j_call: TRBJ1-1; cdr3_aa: CASSLGEGRTEAFF; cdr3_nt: TGTGCCAGCAGCTTAGGGGAGGGGCGGACTGAAGCTTTCTTT
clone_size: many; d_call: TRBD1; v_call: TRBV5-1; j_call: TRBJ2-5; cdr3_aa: CASSSGQHPQETQYF; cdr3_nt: TGCGCCAGCAGCTCGGGACAGCACCCTCAAGAGACCCAGTACTTC
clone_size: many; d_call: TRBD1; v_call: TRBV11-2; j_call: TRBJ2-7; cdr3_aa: CASSFGTGAYEQYF; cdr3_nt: TGTGCCAGCAGCTTCGGGACAGGCGCCTACGAGCAGTACTTC
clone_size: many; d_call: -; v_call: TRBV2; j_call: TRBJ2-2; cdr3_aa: CASYRAEELFF; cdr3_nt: TGTGCCAGCTATCGGGCTGAGGAGCTGTTTTTT
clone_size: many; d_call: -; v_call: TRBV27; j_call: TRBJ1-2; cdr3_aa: CASSWDYGYGYTF; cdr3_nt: TGTGCCAGCAGTTGGGACTACGGTTATGGCTACACCTTC
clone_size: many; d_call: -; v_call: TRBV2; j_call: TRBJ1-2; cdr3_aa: CASGARGYTF; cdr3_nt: TGTGCCAGCGGTGCTCGTGGCTACACCTTC
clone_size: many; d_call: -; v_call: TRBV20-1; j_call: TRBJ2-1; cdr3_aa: CSARFSPLGEQFF; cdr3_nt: TGCAGTGCTAGATTTTCCCCTTTGGGTGAGCAGTTCTTC
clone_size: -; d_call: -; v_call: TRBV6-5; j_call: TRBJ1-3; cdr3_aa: CASSYSGQGFIYF; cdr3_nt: TGTGCCAGCAGTTACTCAGGGCAGGGCTTTATATATTTT
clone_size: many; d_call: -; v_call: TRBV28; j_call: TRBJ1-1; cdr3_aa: CASSLYHNTEAFF; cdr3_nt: TGTGCCAGCAGTTTATATCATAACACTGAAGCTTTCTTT
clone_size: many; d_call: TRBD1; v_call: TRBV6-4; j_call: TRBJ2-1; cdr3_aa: CASSDTGTGEGNEQFF; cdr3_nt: TGTGCCAGCAGTGATACCGGGACAGGGGAGGGCAATGAGCAGTTCTTC
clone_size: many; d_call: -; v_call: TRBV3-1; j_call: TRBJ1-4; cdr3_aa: CASSRGSAGEKLFF; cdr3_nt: TGTGCCAGCAGCCGTGGGTCTGCGGGTGAAAAACTGTTTTTT
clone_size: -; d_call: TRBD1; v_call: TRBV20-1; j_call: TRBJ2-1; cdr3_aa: CSARETTGQGSYNEQFF; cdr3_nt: TGCAGTGCTAGAGAGACTACGGGACAGGGGTCCTACAATGAGCAGTTCTTC
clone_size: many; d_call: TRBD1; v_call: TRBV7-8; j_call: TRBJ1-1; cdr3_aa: CASSTRQGAGEAFF; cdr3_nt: TGTGCCAGCAGCACCCGACAGGGGGCTGGGGAGGCTTTCTTT
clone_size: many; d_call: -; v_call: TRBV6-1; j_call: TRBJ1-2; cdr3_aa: CASNRAGHYGYTF; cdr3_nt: TGTGCCAGCAACCGGGCAGGGCACTATGGCTACACCTTC
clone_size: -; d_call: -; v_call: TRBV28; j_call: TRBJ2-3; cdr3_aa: CASSPGSDTRYF; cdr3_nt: TGTGCCAGCAGTCCGGGGTCGGATACGCGGTATTTT
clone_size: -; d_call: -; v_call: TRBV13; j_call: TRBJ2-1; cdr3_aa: CASSLVGGEQFF; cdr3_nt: TGTGCCAGCAGCTTAGTCGGAGGTGAGCAGTTCTTC
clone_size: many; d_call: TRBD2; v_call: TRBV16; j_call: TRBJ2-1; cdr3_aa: CASSQSGTSGVHYNEQFF; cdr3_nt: TGTGCCAGCAGCCAGTCCGGGACTAGCGGGGTACATTACAATGAGCAGTTCTTC
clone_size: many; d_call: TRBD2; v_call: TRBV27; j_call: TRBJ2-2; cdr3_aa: CASSLRTSGLMNTGELFF; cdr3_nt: TGTGCCAGCAGTCTCCGGACTAGCGGGCTCATGAACACCGGGGAGCTGTTTTTT
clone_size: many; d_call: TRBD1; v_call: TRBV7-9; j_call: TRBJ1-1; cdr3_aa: CASSPGTGRVGTEAFF; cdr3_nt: TGTGCCAGCAGCCCCGGGACAGGGAGAGTTGGAACTGAAGCTTTCTTT
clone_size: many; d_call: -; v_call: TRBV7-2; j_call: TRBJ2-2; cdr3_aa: CASSLRRANTGELFF; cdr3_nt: TGTGCCAGCAGCTTACGCAGGGCGAACACCGGGGAGCTGTTTTTT
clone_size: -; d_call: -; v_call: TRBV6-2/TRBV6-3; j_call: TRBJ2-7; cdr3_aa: CASRKGGDSYEQYF; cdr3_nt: TGTGCCAGCAGAAAAGGTGGGGACTCCTACGAGCAGTACTTC
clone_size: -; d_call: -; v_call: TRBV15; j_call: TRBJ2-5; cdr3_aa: CATGGRDTAYQETQYF; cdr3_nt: TGTGCCACCGGGGGCCGGGACACTGCGTACCAAGAGACCCAGTACTTC
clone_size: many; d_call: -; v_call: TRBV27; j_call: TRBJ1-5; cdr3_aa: CASSRRPREPQHF; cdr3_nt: TGTGCCAGCAGTAGGAGGCCGAGGGAGCCCCAGCATTTT
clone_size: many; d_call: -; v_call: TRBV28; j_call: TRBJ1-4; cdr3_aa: CASSPRSTNEKLFF; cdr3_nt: TGTGCCAGCAGTCCCAGATCAACTAATGAAAAACTGTTTTTT